The sequence of this T cell receptor beta chain was determined in a study of shared T cell receptors in the human thymus (dated by TCRdb to the early 2020s). Background for the entire study: The study examined how the human thymus generates shared, self-reactive T-cell receptor alpha chains.

The method behind the library was the immunoSEQ multiplex PCR assay. TCRdb retrieved this table from immuneACCESS and kept in-frame rearrangements only. Not all clones are present; in checked studies, unresolved V genes account for under half, and no reason is known for the remainder. The sample records 630,000 or so clones, around 87% of which are singletons. Roughly 0.0094% of the sample goes to the ten largest clones. The CDR3 runs 14 residues from the cysteine to the phenylalanine. Only the CDR3 part of the read is kept: 42 bases, read in frame from the first base. The germline V gene supplies CDR1 SGHRS and CDR2 YFSETQ. Compared with germline, V lacks 4 bases and J lacks 6 bases; bases without a gene match: 6. As regards this clone: It lacks a known antigen. Base qualities are missing; no much larger clone stands one base away.

These data were likewise used in another study, on human thymus T cells. As that second study puts it: In Finland, the donors were immunologically healthy infants who were having open corrective cardiac surgery for congenital heart defects. The thymus tissue came from surgical resects taken out during corrective cardiac surgery. Usage of V and J gene segments appeared to be biased in both the thymic and the peripheral blood repertoires. Highly overlapping thymic TCR repertoires among unrelated individuals were reported in the related research. The study used eight infant thymus samples plus four related peripheral blood samples to characterize TCR alpha and beta repertoires. Donor ages ranged from about 6 to 244 days, and the cohort comprised over 5 male and two female infants. Thymocytes were mechanically released from the tissue and were stored as pellets of about 9.5-33 million cells at -70 degrees C. A QIAsymphony instrument was used to extract genomic DNA from frozen cell pellets. TCRB and TCRAD loci were amplified from a standardized quantity of quality-controlled genomic DNA using the immunoSEQ multiplex PCR assay. Amplicons spanned the V(D)J region at a length sufficient to cover the CDR3 and identify V and J genes. Amplicon sequencing was performed on an Illumina platform through the commercial immunoSEQ service. Primer bias and sequencing errors were corrected using previously described methods, and TCRAD and TCRB definitions followed the IMGT database. Analysis of the repertoires was done with immunoSEQ Analyzer 3.0 and VDJTools and included basic statistics, V/J segment usage, diversity estimates, rarefaction and pairwise overlap. To estimate diversity, the Chao1, ChaoE, Efron-Thisted, Shannon and inverse Simpson indices were applied, and diversity was also estimated on datasets down-sampled to the smallest sample. Repertoire overlap was assessed by strict matching of CDR3 nucleotide sequence, V gene and J gene, and clustering was done by Jaccard-based multidimensional scaling. On average, roughly 850,000 unique TCRB clonotypes were obtained from thymus samples, compared with approximately 84,000 from blood samples.

The receptor was derived from a boy less than two years old with a congenital heart defect. Donor details come from another sample of the same person, matched by shared clones. Sequencing was done on a sample of thymocytes. The chain is encoded by TRBV5-1 joined to TRBJ1-1; 10 central nucleotides agree with TRBD1. The CDR3 region reads CASSATGGKAEAFF. The DNA sequence reads TGCGCCAGCAGCGCGACAGGGGGCAAGGCTGAAGCTTTCTTT.